This T cell receptor (beta chain) was recovered during a study of blood T cells in healthy people across ages. The use of a sample-barcoded 5' primer and a J-beta primer mix characterized a second PCR of about 7 to 12 cycles. TCRdb re-called the 5' RACE reads through MiXCR, storing one row per CDR3 protein. The sample has fewer than 700,000 distinct CDR3 sequences, around 48% seen once. The V gene end was trimmed by 1 base and the J gene end by 11 bases; junction bases not matched to a gene: 12. Germline CDR1 DFQATT, CDR2 SNEGSKA (reference sequence). The CDR3 covers 14 residues. Peripheral blood was drawn, ten milliliters per donor.

The V call is TRBV20-1, the J call TRBJ2-5; 8 bases are shared with TRBD2. The material sequenced was blood. This TCR was sampled from a man aged 80 or over in good health. CDR3 in amino acids: CSARGPSGWNEQYF. In nucleotides, the CDR3 is TGCAGTGCTAGAGGTCCTAGCGGGTGGAATGAGCAGTACTTC.